This TCR beta chain was recovered during a study of blood T cell repertoires in COVID-19. Across the study: T cells, B-cell-depleted T cells, or PBMCs provided the cDNA or gDNA that served as material.

Repertoires were generated with immunoSEQ multiplex PCR, while TCRdb's copy carries only in-frame clones and drops some. The profile shows just over 15,000 clones, around 82% of them singletons. V dropped 6 bases and J dropped 2 bases, with 11 bases sitting between them. CDR1 and CDR2 (germline): KGHSH, LQKENI. The CDR3 is made up of 13 amino acids. Material for sequencing was peripheral blood. This rearrangement joins TRBV18 to TRBJ2-7; tentatively, D is TRBD1 (5 bases). The TCR originated in a human donor in a cohort sampled during active COVID-19. The CDR3 DNA follows: TGTGCCAGCTCCCTTGACAGCACCTACGAGCAGTACTTC. This sequence encodes CASSLDSTYEQYF.